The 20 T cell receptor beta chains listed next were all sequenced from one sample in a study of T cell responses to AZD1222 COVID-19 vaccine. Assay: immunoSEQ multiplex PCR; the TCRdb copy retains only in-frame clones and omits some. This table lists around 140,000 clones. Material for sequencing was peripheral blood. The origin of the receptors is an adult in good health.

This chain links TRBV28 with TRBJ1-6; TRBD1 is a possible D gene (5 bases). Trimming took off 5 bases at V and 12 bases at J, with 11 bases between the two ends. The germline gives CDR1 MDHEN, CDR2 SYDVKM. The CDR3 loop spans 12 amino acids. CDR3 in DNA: TGTGCCAGCAGTATCGGGACGAAACCCCTCCACTTT. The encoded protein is CASSIGTKPLHF.

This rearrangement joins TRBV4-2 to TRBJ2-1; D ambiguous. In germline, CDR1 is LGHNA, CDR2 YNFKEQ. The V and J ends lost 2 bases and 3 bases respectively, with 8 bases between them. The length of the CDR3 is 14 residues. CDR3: CASSQPLDYNEQFF. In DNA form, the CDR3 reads TGTGCCAGCAGCCAACCCCTGGACTACAATGAGCAGTTCTTC.

CDR3 sequence (DNA): TGTGCCAGTAGTATCGTGGGGGATCAGCCCCAGCATTTT. Translation: CASSIVGDQPQHF. This chain links TRBV19 with TRBJ1-5; D is possibly TRBD1 (5 bases). The CDR3 runs 13 residues. From germline, CDR1 is LNHDA and CDR2 SQIVND (reference sequence). Trimming removed 3 bases from V and 5 bases from J, with 8 bases in between.

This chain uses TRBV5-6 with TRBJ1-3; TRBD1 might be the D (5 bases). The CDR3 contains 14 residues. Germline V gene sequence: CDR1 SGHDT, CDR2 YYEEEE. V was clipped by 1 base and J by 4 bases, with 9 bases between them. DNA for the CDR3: TGTGCCAGCAGCTTGTCCGGGGCAGGAAACACCATATATTTT. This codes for CASSLSGAGNTIYF.

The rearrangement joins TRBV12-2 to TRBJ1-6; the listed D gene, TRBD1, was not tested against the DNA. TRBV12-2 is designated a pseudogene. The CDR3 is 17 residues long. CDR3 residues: CASRFTQGTANNSPLHF. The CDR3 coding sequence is TGTGCAAGTCGCTTTACCCAGGGGACAGCGAATAATTCACCCCTCCACTTT.

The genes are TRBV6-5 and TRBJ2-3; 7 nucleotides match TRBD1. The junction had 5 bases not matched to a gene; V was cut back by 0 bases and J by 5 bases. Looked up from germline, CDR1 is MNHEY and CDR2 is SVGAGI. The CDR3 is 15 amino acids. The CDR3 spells CASSYSIQGRDTQYF. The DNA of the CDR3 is TGTGCCAGCAGTTACTCGATACAGGGGCGAGATACGCAGTATTTT.

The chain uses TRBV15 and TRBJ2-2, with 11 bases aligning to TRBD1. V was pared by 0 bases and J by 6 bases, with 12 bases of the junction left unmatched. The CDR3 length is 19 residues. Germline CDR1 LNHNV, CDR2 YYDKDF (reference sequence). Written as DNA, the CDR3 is TGTGCCACCAGCAGAGATTACTTCGGGACAGGGGGGTTCGCCGGGGAGCTGTTTTTT. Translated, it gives CATSRDYFGTGGFAGELFF.

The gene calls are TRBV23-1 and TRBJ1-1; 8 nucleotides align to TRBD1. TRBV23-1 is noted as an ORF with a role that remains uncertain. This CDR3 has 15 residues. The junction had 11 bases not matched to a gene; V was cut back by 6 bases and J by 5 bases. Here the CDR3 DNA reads TGCGCCAGCAGCCCCCCGACAGGGGCAGAGACTGAAGCTTTCTTT. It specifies CASSPPTGAETEAFF.

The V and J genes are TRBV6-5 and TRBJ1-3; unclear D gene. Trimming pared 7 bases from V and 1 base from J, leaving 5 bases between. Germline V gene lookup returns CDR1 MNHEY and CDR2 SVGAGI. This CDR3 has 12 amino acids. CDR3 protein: CASNLSGNTIYF. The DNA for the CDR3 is TGTGCCAGCAATTTGTCTGGAAACACCATATATTTT.

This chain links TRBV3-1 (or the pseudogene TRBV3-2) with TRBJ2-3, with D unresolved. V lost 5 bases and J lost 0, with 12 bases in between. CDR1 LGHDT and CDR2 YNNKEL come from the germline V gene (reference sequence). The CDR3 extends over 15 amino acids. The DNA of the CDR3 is TGTGCCAGCAGCGTACGCAGAGCTAGCACAGATACGCAGTATTTT. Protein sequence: CASSVRRASTDTQYF.

In nucleotides, the CDR3 is TGTGCCAGCAGCTTGAGCATCCGGGACAATGAGCAGTTCTTC. This codes for CASSLSIRDNEQFF. The rearrangement joins TRBV5-5 to TRBJ2-1; D is uncertain. The V gene lost 1 base and the J gene lost 5 bases, with 10 bases spanning the gap. Germline CDR1 is SGHKS and CDR2 is YYEKEE (reference sequence). The CDR3 is 14 residues long. Looking up the rest from reference TRBV5-5 and TRBJ2-1 gives the full variable domain: DAGVTQSPTHLIKTRGQQVTLRCSPISGHKSVSWYQQVLGQGPQFIFQYYEKEERGRGNFPDRFSARQFPNYSSELNVNALLLGDSALYLCASSLSIRDNEQFFGPGTRLTVL.

As DNA, the CDR3 is TGTGCCAGCCAAAATGGGGCAGGGGGAAGGTATAGCAATCAGCCCCAGCATTTT. Its translation is CASQNGAGGRYSNQPQHF. The chain is built from TRBV28 and TRBJ1-5; TRBD1 matches at 7 bases. The germline CDR1 and CDR2 sequences are MDHEN and SYDVKM. Trimming cost V 8 bases and J 0 bases; bases outside gene matches: 16. The CDR3 is 18 amino acids.

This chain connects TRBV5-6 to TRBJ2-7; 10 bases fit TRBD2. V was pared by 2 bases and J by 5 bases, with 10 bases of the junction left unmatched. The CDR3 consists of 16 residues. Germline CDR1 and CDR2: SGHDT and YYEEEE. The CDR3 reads CASSLPPGLAVHEQYF. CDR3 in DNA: TGTGCCAGCAGCTTACCCCCCGGACTAGCGGTGCACGAGCAGTACTTC.

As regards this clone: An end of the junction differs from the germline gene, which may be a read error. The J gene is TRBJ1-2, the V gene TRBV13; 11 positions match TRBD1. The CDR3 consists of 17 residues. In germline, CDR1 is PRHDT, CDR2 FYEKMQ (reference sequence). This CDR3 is CASSLGTGGRTNYGYTF. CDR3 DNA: TGTGCCAGCAGCCTAGGGACAGGGGGGCGCACTAACTATGGCTACACCTTC.

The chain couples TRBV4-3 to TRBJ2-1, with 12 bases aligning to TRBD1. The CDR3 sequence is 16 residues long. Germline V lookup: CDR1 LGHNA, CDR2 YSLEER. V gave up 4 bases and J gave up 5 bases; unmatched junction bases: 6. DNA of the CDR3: TGCGCCAGCAGCCCGTCCGGGACAGGGGGCCACAATGAGCAGTTCTTC. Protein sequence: CASSPSGTGGHNEQFF.

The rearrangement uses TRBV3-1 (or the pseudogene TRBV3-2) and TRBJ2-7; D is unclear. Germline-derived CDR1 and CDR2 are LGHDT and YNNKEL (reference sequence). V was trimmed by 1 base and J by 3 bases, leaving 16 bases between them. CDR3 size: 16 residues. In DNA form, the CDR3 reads TGTGCCAGCAGCCAAGGGTACCGCTTTATGGGCTACGAGCAGTACTTC. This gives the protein CASSQGYRFMGYEQYF.

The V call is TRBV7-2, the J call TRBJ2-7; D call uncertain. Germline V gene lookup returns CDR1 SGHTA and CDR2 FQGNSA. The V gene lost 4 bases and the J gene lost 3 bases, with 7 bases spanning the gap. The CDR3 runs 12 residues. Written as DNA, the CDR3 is TGTGCCAGCAGCTCGTCATACTACGAGCAGTACTTC. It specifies CASSSSYYEQYF. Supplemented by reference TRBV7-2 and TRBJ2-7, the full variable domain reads GAGVSQSPSNKVTEKGKDVELRCDPISGHTALYWYRQSLGQGLEFLIYFQGNSAPDKSGLPSDRFSAERTGGSVSTLTIQRTQQEDSAVYLCASSSSYYEQYFGPGTRLTVT.

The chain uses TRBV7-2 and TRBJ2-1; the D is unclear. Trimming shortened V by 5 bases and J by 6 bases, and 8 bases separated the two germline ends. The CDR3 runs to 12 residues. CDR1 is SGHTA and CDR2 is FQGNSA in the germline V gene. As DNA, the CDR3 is TGTGCCAGCAGCCAGATAGGCAATGAGCAGTTCTTC. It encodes CASSQIGNEQFF.

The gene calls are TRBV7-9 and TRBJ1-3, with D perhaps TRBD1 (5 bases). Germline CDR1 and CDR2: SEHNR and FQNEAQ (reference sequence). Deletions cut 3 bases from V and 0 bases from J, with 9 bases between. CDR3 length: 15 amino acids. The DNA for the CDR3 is TGTGCCAGCAGCTTGGGACGGGCCTCTGGAAACACCATATATTTT. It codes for CASSLGRASGNTIYF.

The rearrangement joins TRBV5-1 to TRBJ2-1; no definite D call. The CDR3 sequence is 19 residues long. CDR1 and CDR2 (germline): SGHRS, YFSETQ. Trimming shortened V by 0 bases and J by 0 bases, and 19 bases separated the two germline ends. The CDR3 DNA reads TGCGCCAGCAGCTTGGAGTCACCCCCCCGGGCTCTCTCCTACAATGAGCAGTTCTTC. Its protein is CASSLESPPRALSYNEQFF. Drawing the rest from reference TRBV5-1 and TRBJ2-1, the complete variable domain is KAGVTQTPRYLIKTRGQQVTLSCSPISGHRSVSWYQQTPGQGLQFLFEYFSETQRNKGNFPGRFSGRQFSNSRSEMNVSTLELGDSALYLCASSLESPPRALSYNEQFFGPGTRLTVL.